These T cell receptor beta chains were read from a single sample in a study of T cell clonotyping in hematopoietic cell transplantation. The method was immunoSEQ multiplex PCR; TCRdb's version includes in-frame clones alone and lacks a portion of them. The table includes approximately 10,000 clones, about three quarters detected once. Here the sequenced sample was peripheral blood mononuclear cells, taken 180 days after allogeneic stem cell transplant. Every receptor here comes from a female patient in her forties or fifties who had an allogeneic stem cell transplant from a related donor, so the T cells may come from the graft donor. Some clones in this sample may be carry-over from other donors' samples. Each CDR3 is given with its conserved first and last residue. The D gene is left open where the match is weak. Rows give clone size only sometimes, using once, few, many, or a class for an expanded clone.

v_gene	d_gene	j_gene	abundance	CDR3nt	CDR3aa
TRBV5-5	-	TRBJ1-2	-	TGTGCCAGCAGCCCCCCGCCCGGCTATGGCTACACCTTC	CASSPPPGYGYTF
TRBV25-1	-	TRBJ2-2	-	TGTGCCAGCAGTGGAGCTCATGGGCTTCCCGGGGAGCTGTTTTTT	CASSGAHGLPGELFF
TRBV6-5	TRBD1	TRBJ1-1	few	TGTGCCAGCAGTCGAAGACAGGGTAACACTGAAGCTTTCTTT	CASSRRQGNTEAFF
TRBV6-7	-	TRBJ1-4	-	TGTGCCAGCAGTTACTCCCAGGTTAATGAAAAACTGTTTTTT	CASSYSQVNEKLFF
TRBV6-5	-	TRBJ1-2	-	TGTGCCAGCAGGGCCGGGACGGTTTATGGCTACACCTTC	CASRAGTVYGYTF
TRBV10-3	-	TRBJ2-2	-	TGTGCCATCAGTGACGTCCCCCCCGCGGAGCTGTTTTTT	CAISDVPPAELFF
TRBV27	TRBD2	TRBJ2-5	-	TGTGCCAGCTCTAGGGGACTAGCGGGGGCAGAGACCCAGTACTTC	CASSRGLAGAETQYF
TRBV6-5	TRBD1	TRBJ2-1	medium-sized	TGTGCCAGCAGTGGCCCCGGGACAGGGAAGAATGAGCAGTTCTTC	CASSGPGTGKNEQFF
TRBV5-1	-	TRBJ2-1	-	TGCGCCAGCAGCTTGGCCCAGCGGGTCCCATACAATGAGCAGTTCTTC	CASSLAQRVPYNEQFF
TRBV29-1	-	TRBJ1-5	-	TGCAGCGTATCCAACTCGGGGGATCAGCCCCAGCATTTT	CSVSNSGDQPQHF
TRBV29-1	-	TRBJ1-1	-	TGCAGCGTTGTCCCAGGGAACACTGAAGCTTTCTTT	CSVVPGNTEAFF
TRBV5-6	TRBD1	TRBJ2-7	-	TGTGCCAGCAGCTTGATCAGGGGGCCCACCTACGAGCAGTACTTC	CASSLIRGPTYEQYF
TRBV7-2	TRBD2	TRBJ2-2	-	TGTGCCAGCAGCTTATCCTACTTCCGGGGGGGCGCGAACACCGGGGAGCTGTTTTTT	CASSLSYFRGGANTGELFF
TRBV9	-	TRBJ2-7	-	TGTGCCAGCAGCGTAGGTGGGGCCACCTCCTACGAGCAGTACTTC	CASSVGGATSYEQYF
TRBV30	-	TRBJ2-5	-	TGTGCCGGCGGACAGGGAGGGGAGACCCAGTACTTC	CAGGQGGETQYF
TRBV27	-	TRBJ2-7	-	TGTGCCAGCAGCTTAGACACTTCCTACGAGCAGTACTTC	CASSLDTSYEQYF
TRBV10-3	-	TRBJ2-2	-	TGTGCCATCAGTGGTAGTAGTGGCAGCCATGGAACCGGGGAGCTGTTTTTT	CAISGSSGSHGTGELFF
TRBV7-2	-	TRBJ1-4	-	TGTGCCAGCAGCTCTGTGAGGGAGGTAGAGGAAAAACTGTTTTTT	CASSSVREVEEKLFF
TRBV2	-	TRBJ1-5	-	TGTGCCAGCAGACAGGGACCGGTCAATCAGCCCCAGCATTTT	CASRQGPVNQPQHF
TRBV5-8	-	TRBJ2-2	-	TGTGCCAGCAGCTTGGTCTTGGGGGCCGGTGCCGGGGAGCTGTTTTTT	CASSLVLGAGAGELFF
TRBV7-8	TRBD1	TRBJ1-1	-	TGTGCCAGCAGCCCAGGACAGGGGAACACTGAAGCTTTCTTT	CASSPGQGNTEAFF
TRBV11-3	-	TRBJ2-2	-	TGTGCCAGCAGCTTAGATCGGGGTTACACCGGGGAGCTGTTTTTT	CASSLDRGYTGELFF
TRBV5-1	TRBD1	TRBJ1-2	-	TGCGCCAGCGATGGTGGCAGGGGGTCGGATGGCTACACCTTC	CASDGGRGSDGYTF
TRBV7-9	-	TRBJ2-6	-	TGTGCCAGCAGCTTAGTCCTCTCTGGGGCCAACGTCCTGACTTTC	CASSLVLSGANVLTF
TRBV7-2	-	TRBJ2-5	-	TGTGCCAGCAGCCCTCTCGGGGTTGTCGGGTACTTC	CASSPLGVVGYF
TRBV29-1	-	TRBJ1-2	-	TGCAGCGTTGGGAGGGACTATGGCTACACCTTC	CSVGRDYGYTF
TRBV6-5	-	TRBJ2-7	-	TGTGCCAGCAGTTACACCAGCTCCTACGAGCAGTACTTC	CASSYTSSYEQYF
TRBV6-4	TRBD2	TRBJ2-3	-	TGTGCCAGCAGTGACGGGGGGGACACAGATACGCAGTATTTT	CASSDGGDTDTQYF
TRBV5-4	-	TRBJ2-7	-	TGTGCCAGCAGCTTAAGGGCCCCTTTTCGGAGCTCCTACGAGCAGTACTTC	CASSLRAPFRSSYEQYF
TRBV6-5	-	TRBJ1-6	-	TGTGCCAGCAAATGGAGAAATTCACCCCTCCACTTT	CASKWRNSPLHF
TRBV5-1	TRBD2	TRBJ2-7	large	TGCGCCAGCAGCTCCAGCGGGGGGCCGGCCTACGAGCAGTACTTC	CASSSSGGPAYEQYF
TRBV19	-	TRBJ2-1	-	TGTGCCAGTAGTAGGGATAGCGTAGGTGAGCAGTTCTTC	CASSRDSVGEQFF
TRBV5-1	-	TRBJ1-4	-	TGCGCCAGCAGCTTGGTTAGTCAGTCGAATGAAAAACTGTTTTTT	CASSLVSQSNEKLFF
TRBV5-8	-	TRBJ2-1	-	TGTGCCAGCAGCTTCACGACAGCGGGCTTCTACAATGAGCAGTTCTTC	CASSFTTAGFYNEQFF
TRBV7-9	-	TRBJ1-2	-	TGTGCCAGCAGCCCCCTATTGGCTTATGGCTACACCTTC	CASSPLLAYGYTF
TRBV27	TRBD1	TRBJ1-6	-	TGTGCCAGCAGTTTATCTAGGGGACAGGGGAATTCACCCCTCCACTTT	CASSLSRGQGNSPLHF
TRBV19	TRBD1	TRBJ1-1	-	TGTGCCAGTAGTCCGATCGGGGGAGACAGGGCACAAGCTTTCTTT	CASSPIGGDRAQAFF
TRBV20-1	-	TRBJ1-2	-	TGCAGTGCGGGGGAGCCCTATGGCTACACCTTC	CSAGEPYGYTF
TRBV4-3	TRBD2	TRBJ2-5	once	TGCGCCAGCAGCCGCCAGAGGACTAGTTCCGAGACCCAGTACTTC	CASSRQRTSSETQYF
TRBV9	-	TRBJ1-6	few	TGTGCCAGCAGCGTAGGCGGGGCTTCACCCCTCCACTTT	CASSVGGASPLHF
TRBV5-1	-	TRBJ2-3	-	TGCGCCAGCAGCTTGGCCTCAGGGCATCCCACAGATACGCAGTATTTT	CASSLASGHPTDTQYF
TRBV5-6	-	TRBJ1-5	-	TGTGCCAGCAGCTTCTCCCCCGACGGGAATCAGCCCCAGCATTTT	CASSFSPDGNQPQHF
TRBV4-3	TRBD1	TRBJ1-1	few	TGCGCCAGCGGTCGACAGGGCGGCGGTACTGAAGCTTTCTTT	CASGRQGGGTEAFF
TRBV28	TRBD1	TRBJ1-4	-	TGTGCCAGCGGTCCCGGGACAGGGCGTAATGAAAAACTGTTTTTT	CASGPGTGRNEKLFF
TRBV9	TRBD2	TRBJ2-3	few	TGTGCCACCCCCCGGGGGGATGGGTTTAAGAGCACAGATACGCAGTATTTT	CATPRGDGFKSTDTQYF
TRBV6-6	-	TRBJ1-6	-	TGTGCCAGCCGAAGGACTGCCAATTCACCCCTCCACTTT	CASRRTANSPLHF
TRBV4-3	-	TRBJ2-7	-	TGCGCCAGCAGCCAAGCGCACGGACATAACTACGAGCAGTACTTC	CASSQAHGHNYEQYF
TRBV10-3	-	TRBJ1-1	-	TGTGCCATCCAATCCCAGGGAGAAGCTTTCTTT	CAIQSQGEAFF
TRBV19	-	TRBJ2-3	-	TGTGCCAGTAGTATAGACCACGACAGCACAGATACGCAGTATTTT	CASSIDHDSTDTQYF
TRBV5-1	TRBD2	TRBJ2-7	once	TGCGCCAGCAGCTTGGGTCCTAGCGGAGACTCCTACGAGCAGTACTTC	CASSLGPSGDSYEQYF
TRBV4-3	-	TRBJ1-1	few	TGCGCCAGCAGCCAAGGGTCCCGAACTGAAGCTTTCTTT	CASSQGSRTEAFF
TRBV5-8	-	TRBJ1-5	-	TGTGCCAGCAGCCAAGGGACCTGGAATGGCAATCAGCCCCAGCATTTT	CASSQGTWNGNQPQHF
TRBV30	-	TRBJ1-6	few	TGTGCCTGGACGGACTATAATTCACCCCTCCACTTT	CAWTDYNSPLHF
TRBV5-6	-	TRBJ2-7	-	TGTGCCAGCAGCTTGGGCCCATTTTCCTCCTACGAGCAGTACTTC	CASSLGPFSSYEQYF
TRBV6-5	-	TRBJ1-2	once	TGTGCCAGCAGCCTACTCACACAGGGCGGTGGCTACACCTTC	CASSLLTQGGGYTF
TRBV4-3	TRBD1	TRBJ1-1	-	TGCGCCAGCAGCCAAAGGACAGGGAGTAGCGCTGAAGCTTTCTTT	CASSQRTGSSAEAFF